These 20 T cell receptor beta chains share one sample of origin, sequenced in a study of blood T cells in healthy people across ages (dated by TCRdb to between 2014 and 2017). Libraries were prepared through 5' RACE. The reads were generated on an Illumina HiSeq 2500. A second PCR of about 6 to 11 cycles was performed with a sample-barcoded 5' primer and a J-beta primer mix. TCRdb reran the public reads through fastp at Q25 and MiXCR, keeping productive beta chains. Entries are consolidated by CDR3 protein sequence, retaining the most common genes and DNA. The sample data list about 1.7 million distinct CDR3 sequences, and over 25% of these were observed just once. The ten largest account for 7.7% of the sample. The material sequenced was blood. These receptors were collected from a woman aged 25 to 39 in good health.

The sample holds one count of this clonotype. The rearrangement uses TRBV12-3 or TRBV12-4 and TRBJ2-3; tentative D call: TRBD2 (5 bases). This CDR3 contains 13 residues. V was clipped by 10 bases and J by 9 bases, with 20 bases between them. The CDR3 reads CATAVEEDVTQYF. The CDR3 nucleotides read TGTGCCACAGCAGTTGAGGAGGATGTGACGCAGTATTTT.

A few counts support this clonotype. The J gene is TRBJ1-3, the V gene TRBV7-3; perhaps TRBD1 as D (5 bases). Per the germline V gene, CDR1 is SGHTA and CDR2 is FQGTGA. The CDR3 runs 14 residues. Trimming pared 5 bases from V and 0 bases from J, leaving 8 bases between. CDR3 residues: CASSQTVSGNTIYF. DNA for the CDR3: TGTGCCAGCAGCCAGACAGTCTCTGGAAACACCATATATTTT.

CDR3 bases: TGTGCCAGCAGTTACGAGGCGGTAGCTTTCTTT. Translating it yields CASSYEAVAFF. The rearrangement uses TRBV6-5 and TRBJ1-1, with D unclear. The CDR3 sequence is 11 residues long. The V gene lost 2 bases and the J gene lost 10 bases, with 8 bases spanning the gap. Germline V CDR1 and CDR2: MNHEY, SVGAGI.

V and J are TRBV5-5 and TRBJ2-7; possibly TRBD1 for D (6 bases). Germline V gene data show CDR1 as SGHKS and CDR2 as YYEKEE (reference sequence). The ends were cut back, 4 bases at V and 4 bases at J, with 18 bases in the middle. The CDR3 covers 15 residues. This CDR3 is CASSEAHGTPYEQYF. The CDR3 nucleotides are TGTGCCAGCAGCGAGGCCCACGGGACACCTTACGAGCAGTACTTC.

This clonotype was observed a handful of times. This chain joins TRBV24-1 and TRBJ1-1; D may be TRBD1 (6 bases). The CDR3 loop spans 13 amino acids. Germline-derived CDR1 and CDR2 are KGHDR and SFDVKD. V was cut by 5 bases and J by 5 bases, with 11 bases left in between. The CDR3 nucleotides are TGTGCCACCAGTGGGGCAGGGGCGACTGAAGCTTTCTTT. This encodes CATSGAGATEAFF.

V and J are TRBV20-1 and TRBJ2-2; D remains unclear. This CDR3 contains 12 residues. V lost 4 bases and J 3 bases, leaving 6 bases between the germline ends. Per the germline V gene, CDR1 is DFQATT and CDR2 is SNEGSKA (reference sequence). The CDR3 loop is CSAISDTGELFF. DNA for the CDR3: TGCAGTGCTATTTCTGACACCGGGGAGCTGTTTTTT.

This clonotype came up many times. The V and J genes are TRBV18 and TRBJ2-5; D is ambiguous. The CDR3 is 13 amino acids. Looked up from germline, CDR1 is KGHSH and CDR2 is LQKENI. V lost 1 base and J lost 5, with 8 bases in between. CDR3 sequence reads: CASSPRRAETQYF. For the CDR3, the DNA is TGTGCCAGCTCACCACGGCGAGCGGAGACCCAGTACTTC.

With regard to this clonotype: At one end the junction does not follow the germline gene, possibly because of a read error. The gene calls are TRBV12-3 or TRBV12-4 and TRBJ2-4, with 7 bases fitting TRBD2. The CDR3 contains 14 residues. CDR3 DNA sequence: TGTGCCAGCAGCCATGCTAGCGGCAAAAACATTCGGTACTTC. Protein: CASSHASGKNIRYF.

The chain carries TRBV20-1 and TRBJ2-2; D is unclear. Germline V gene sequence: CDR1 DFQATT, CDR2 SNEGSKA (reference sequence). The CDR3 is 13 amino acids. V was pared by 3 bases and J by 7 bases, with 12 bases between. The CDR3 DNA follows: TGCAGTGCTAGGTCGGGTAGAGGCGGGGAGCTGTTTTTT. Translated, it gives CSARSGRGGELFF.

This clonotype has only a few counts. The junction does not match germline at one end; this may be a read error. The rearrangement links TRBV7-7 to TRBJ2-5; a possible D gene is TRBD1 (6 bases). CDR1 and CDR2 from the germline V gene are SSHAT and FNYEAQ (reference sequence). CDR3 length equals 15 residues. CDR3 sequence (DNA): TGTGCCATCAGCTTAGTTCTGGGTGGGGGCGAGACCCAGTACTTC. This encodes CAISLVLGGGETQYF.

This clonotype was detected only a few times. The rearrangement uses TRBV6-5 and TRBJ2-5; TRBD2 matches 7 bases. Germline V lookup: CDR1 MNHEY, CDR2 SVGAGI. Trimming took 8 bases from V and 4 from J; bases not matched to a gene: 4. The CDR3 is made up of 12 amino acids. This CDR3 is CASGAGVETQYF. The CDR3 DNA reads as TGTGCCAGCGGGGCGGGAGTAGAGACCCAGTACTTC.

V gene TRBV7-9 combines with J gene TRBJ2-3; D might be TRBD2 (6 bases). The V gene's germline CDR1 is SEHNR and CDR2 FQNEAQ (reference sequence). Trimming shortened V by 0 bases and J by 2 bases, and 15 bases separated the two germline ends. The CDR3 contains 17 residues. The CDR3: CASSLARGSPPTDTQYF. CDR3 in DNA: TGTGCCAGCAGCTTAGCGCGGGGTAGCCCACCCACAGATACGCAGTATTTT.

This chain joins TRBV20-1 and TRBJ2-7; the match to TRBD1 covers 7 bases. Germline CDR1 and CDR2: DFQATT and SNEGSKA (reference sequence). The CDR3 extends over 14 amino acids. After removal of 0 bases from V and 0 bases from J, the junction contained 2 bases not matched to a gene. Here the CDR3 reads CSARDNRGSYEQYF. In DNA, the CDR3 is TGCAGTGCTAGAGATAACAGGGGCTCCTACGAGCAGTACTTC.

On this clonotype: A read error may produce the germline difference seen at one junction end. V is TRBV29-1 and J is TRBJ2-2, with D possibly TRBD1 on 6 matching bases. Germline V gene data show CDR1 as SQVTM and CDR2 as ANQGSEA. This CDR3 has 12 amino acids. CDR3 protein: CSVGQATGERFF. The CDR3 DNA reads TGCAGCGTTGGACAGGCCACCGGGGAGCGGTTTTTT.

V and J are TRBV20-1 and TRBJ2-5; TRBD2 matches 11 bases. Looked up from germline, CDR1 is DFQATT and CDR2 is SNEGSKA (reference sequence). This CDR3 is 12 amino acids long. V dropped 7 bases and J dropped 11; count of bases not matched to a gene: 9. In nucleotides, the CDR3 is TGCAGTGTCCCGACTAGCGGGAACCAGCAGTACTTC. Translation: CSVPTSGNQQYF.

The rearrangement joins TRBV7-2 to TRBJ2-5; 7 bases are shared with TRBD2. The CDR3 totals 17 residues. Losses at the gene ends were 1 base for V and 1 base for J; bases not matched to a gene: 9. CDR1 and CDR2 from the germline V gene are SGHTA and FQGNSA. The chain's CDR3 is CASSLEGGGSGQETQYF. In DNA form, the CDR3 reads TGTGCCAGCAGCTTAGAGGGCGGGGGTAGCGGCCAAGAGACCCAGTACTTC.

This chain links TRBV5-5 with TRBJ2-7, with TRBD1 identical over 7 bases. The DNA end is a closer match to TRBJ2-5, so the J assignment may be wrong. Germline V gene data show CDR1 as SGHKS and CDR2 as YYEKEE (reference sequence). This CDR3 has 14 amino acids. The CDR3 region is CASSSLQGTETQYF. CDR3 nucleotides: TGTGCCAGCAGCTCACTACAGGGGACGGAGACCCAGTACTTC.

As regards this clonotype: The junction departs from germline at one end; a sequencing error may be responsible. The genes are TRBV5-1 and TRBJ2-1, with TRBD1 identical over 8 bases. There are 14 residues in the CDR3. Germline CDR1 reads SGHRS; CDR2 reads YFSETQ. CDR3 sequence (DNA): TGCGCCGGCAGCTTGGACAGGGCTGGCGATGAGCAGTTCTTC. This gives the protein CAGSLDRAGDEQFF. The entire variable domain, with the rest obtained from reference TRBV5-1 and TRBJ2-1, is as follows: KAGVTQTPRYLIKTRGQQVTLSCSPISGHRSVSWYQQTPGQGLQFLFEYFSETQRNKGNFPGRFSGRQFSNSRSEMNVSTLELGDSALYLCAGSLDRAGDEQFFGPGTRLTVL.

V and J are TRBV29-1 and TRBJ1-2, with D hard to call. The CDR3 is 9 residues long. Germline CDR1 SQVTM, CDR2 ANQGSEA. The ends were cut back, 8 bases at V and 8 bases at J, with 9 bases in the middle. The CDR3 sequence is CSTRAGYTF. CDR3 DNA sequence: TGCAGCACAAGAGCAGGCTACACCTTC.

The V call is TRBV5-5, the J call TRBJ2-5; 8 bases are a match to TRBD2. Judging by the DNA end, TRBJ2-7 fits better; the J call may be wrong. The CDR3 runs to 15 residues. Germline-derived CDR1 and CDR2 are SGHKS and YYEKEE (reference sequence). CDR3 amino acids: CASSLFVSGVFEQYF. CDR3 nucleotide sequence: TGTGCCAGCAGCTTGTTTGTTAGCGGGGTGTTCGAGCAGTACTTC.